The source of this T cell receptor (beta chain) is a study of T cells in Graves' hyperthyroidism and ophthalmopathy. The table lists this clonotype with many counts. Trimming removed 1 base at V and 2 bases at J, with 12 bases between. Germline V lookup: CDR1 SEHNR, CDR2 FQNEAQ (reference sequence). This CDR3 comprises 17 residues. What was amplified from RNA transcripts were TCR beta CDR3 regions. First-round RT-PCR of the TCR CDR3 relied on the HTBI primer set. From the multiplex PCR reads, TCRdb called clonotypes with MiXCR, one entry per CDR3 protein. This table holds about 840,000 distinct CDR3 sequences, roughly 40% found once.

The sequence was obtained from a man between 18 and 35 years old with Graves' hyperthyroidism. The rearrangement links TRBV7-9 to TRBJ2-6; D might be TRBD2 (5 bases). Sequencing was carried out using blood. CDR3 DNA: TGTGCCAGCAGCTTAGAGCCAGCGGCGGCTGGGGCCAACGTCCTGACTTTC. Translation: CASSLEPAAAGANVLTF.